This entry features one TCR beta chain sequence. This clone was observed a handful of times. The clone's antigen remains unknown. No base quality values were provided; no much bigger clone lies one nucleotide off. For this chain, trimming is 3 bases at the V end and 4 bases at the J end, and the number of junction bases without a gene match is 6. CDR3 length: 14 amino acids, cysteine to phenylalanine. Only CDR3 DNA remains: 42 bases, in frame from the first base. In the germline V gene (reference sequence), CDR1 corresponds to DFQATT and CDR2 to SNEGSKA. TCRbeta CDR3 regions were amplified from genomic DNA using the immunoSEQ Assay, a bias-controlled multiplex PCR. Turning to the authors' computational methods: The number of nucleated cells in each sample was estimated from the amplification of reference gene primers within the assay. To quantify the absolute abundance of each unique TCRbeta CDR3 rearrangement, sequence reads were collapsed and filtered. For each sample, productive Simpson clonality was calculated as the square root of Simpson's diversity index across productive rearrangements. The clones in this table, taken by TCRdb from immuneACCESS, are in-frame only. Not every clone is retained; where verified, under half of the shortfall comes from an unresolved V gene, and the cause of the rest is unknown. Clonal size and the V and J genes are those of that table, whereas D and trimming came from the DNA. In all, the sample holds over 400,000 clones, and roughly 89% of those were seen once. The ten most abundant clones make up less than 9% of the sample.

At one collaborating source in Seattle, patients were enrolled during active infection and were followed longitudinally through the course of disease. The collaborating institutions used their own protocols to collect whole blood in K2EDTA tubes. For TCRbeta analysis, collaborator samples were shipped as frozen whole blood, as isolated PBMCs, or as DNA extracted from either sample type. The data derive from a study of blood T cell repertoires in COVID-19 (dated by TCRdb to 2020 to 2021). Describing the broader study: Samples covering the acute and convalescent phases of COVID-19 were provided by collaborators in the United States, Italy and Spain. The sample metadata nearly always contained a de-identified subject ID, COVID-19 status, age in years and sex. The material from the prospective study consisted of cDNA or gDNA derived from T cells, B-cell-depleted T cells, or PBMCs. HLA class I and class II types, where available, came from metadata supplied by the sample provider rather than from assay-based typing. The dataset comprised deeply sampled blood TCRbeta repertoires from subjects exposed to, actively infected with, or recovered from COVID-19. Samples came from the ongoing ImmuneRACE study (first 160 participants) plus 1,254 subjects from 6 global collaborators. The repertoires were made available in a free public database intended to serve as a resource for research on the immune response to SARS-CoV-2.

Broader findings and caveats from the paper: Clinical and demographic metadata were provided uncurated, with the amount varying by source and participant.

The TCR was taken from a woman between 45 and 65 years old with COVID-19, enrolled during active disease. The chain is made from TRBV20-1 and TRBJ1-2, with TRBD1 identical over 9 junction bases. The material sequenced was peripheral blood. The CDR3 is CSASPTGGGYGYTF. The DNA sequence reads TGCAGTGCTAGTCCTACAGGGGGCGGCTATGGCTACACCTTC.